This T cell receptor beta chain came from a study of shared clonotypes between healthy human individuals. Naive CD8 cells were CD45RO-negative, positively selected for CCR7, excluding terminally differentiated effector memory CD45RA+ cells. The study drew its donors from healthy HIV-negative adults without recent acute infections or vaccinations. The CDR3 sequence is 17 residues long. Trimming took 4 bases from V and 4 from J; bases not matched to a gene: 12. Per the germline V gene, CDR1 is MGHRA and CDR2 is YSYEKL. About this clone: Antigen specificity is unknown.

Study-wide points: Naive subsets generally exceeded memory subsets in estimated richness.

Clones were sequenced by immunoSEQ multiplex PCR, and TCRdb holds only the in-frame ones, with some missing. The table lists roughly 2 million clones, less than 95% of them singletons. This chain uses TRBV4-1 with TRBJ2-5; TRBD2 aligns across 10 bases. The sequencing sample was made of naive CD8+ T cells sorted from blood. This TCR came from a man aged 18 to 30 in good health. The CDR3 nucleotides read TGCGCCAGCAGCCTATTGCCACTAGCGGGGTCGGGAGAGACCCAGTACTTC. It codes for CASSLLPLAGSGETQYF.